This T cell receptor (beta chain) is from a study of human T cells and chemical hapten exposure. Overall study: Upper inner arm skin measuring approximately 2 cm by approximately 2 cm received 2% DPC for sensitization.

Time point noted: patch test 2, 6 weeks after DPC sensitization. Noted treatment: therapeutic diphenylcyclopropenone sensitization with weekly scalp DPC. Study outcomes and limitations: Having alopecia, the donors may differ immunologically from healthy people.

The V end was cut by 7 bases, the J end by 2 bases, with 20 bases between. Per the germline V gene, CDR1 is MNHGY and CDR2 is SVAAGI. The CDR3 extends over 16 amino acids. Ten or more counts support this clonotype. The antigen remains unidentified. Each CDR3 protein is one row after TCRdb ran MiXCR on the RACE reads. The sample carries a few hundred thousand distinct CDR3 sequences, under 6.5% recorded once. The chain uses TRBV6-9 and TRBJ1-2; tentatively, D is TRBD1 (6 bases). This sequence was found in a woman aged 18-29 years with alopecia areata. Some clones in this sample may be carry-over from other donors' samples. Source: whole blood, taken in connection with sensitization to the hapten diphenylcyclopropenone (DPC). The chain's CDR3 is CASTKSGVKSNYGYTF. CDR3 DNA: TGTGCCAGCACCAAATCAGGGGTTAAGTCAAACTATGGCTACACCTTC.